These 20 T cell receptor beta chains originate from one sample sequenced in a study of blood T cells in healthy people across ages. A second PCR of 7 to 11 cycles used a sample-barcoded 5' primer and a J-beta primer mix. TCRdb re-called the 5' RACE reads with MiXCR, one entry per CDR3 protein. The table records some 780,000 distinct CDR3 sequences, 45% to 70% of them present only once. Sequences were obtained from blood. The receptors were gathered from a man aged 40-55 years in good health.

For the CDR3, the DNA is TGTGCCAGCACTTCCTATCTTACGGGACAGGGAAAGAATGAGCAGTTCTTC. It codes for CASTSYLTGQGKNEQFF. The V gene is TRBV6-5, the J gene TRBJ2-1; 9 bases fit TRBD1. The CDR3 length is 17 residues. The germline CDR1 and CDR2 sequences are MNHEY and SVGAGI. Unmatched junction bases numbered 17, after V lost 7 bases and J lost 7 bases.

There are a few counts of this clonotype. The gene calls are TRBV6-6 and TRBJ2-1; TRBD2 aligns across 8 bases. Germline V gives CDR1 MNHNY, CDR2 SVGAGI (reference sequence). Germline trimming cut 7 bases from V and 7 bases from J; bases unmatched to any gene: 6. The CDR3 extends over 13 amino acids. Here the CDR3 reads CASKGTRSNEQFF. The DNA for the CDR3 is TGTGCCAGCAAAGGGACTAGGTCGAATGAGCAGTTCTTC.

The gene calls are TRBV5-1 and TRBJ1-2; 8 nucleotides align to TRBD1. J gave up 3 bases and V 6 bases, and 7 bases lay outside the gene matches. Germline lookup yields CDR1 SGHRS and CDR2 YFSETQ. The CDR3 length is 14 residues. CDR3 in amino acids: CASTDPGGDYGYTF. Written as DNA, the CDR3 is TGCGCCAGCACAGACCCAGGGGGCGACTATGGCTACACCTTC.

The V gene is TRBV10-3, the J gene TRBJ1-5; D gene unclear. Trimming shortened V by 2 bases and J by 0 bases, and 14 bases separated the two germline ends. The CDR3 runs to 17 residues. Germline V gene lookup returns CDR1 ENHRY and CDR2 SYGVKD. In DNA form, the CDR3 reads TGTGCCATCAGTGAGCCAGCGACAATTGGTAGCAATCAGCCCCAGCATTTT. Its translation is CAISEPATIGSNQPQHF.

In this sample, this clonotype turned up a few times. This sequence joins TRBV24-1 and TRBJ2-5; the D gene is possibly TRBD2 (5 bases). The DNA end favors TRBJ2-7, so the J call may be wrong. The V gene's germline CDR1 is KGHDR and CDR2 SFDVKD. The CDR3 is made up of 12 amino acids. In DNA, the CDR3 is TGTGCCACCAGTGTCAAGGACTCCGAGCAGTACTTC. This translates into CATSVKDSEQYF.

This chain joins TRBV28 and TRBJ2-4; 7 nucleotides line up with TRBD1. CDR1 and CDR2 from the germline V gene are MDHEN and SYDVKM. The CDR3 contains 16 residues. V was clipped by 3 bases and J by 8 bases; unmatched bases: 13. CDR3: CASSFPKTGIVDIQYF. DNA of the CDR3: TGTGCCAGCAGTTTCCCTAAGACAGGGATCGTGGACATTCAGTACTTC.

This clonotype occurred a few times. J is TRBJ2-7 and V is TRBV7-2; D is perhaps TRBD2 (6 bases). V was cut by 1 base and J by 3 bases, with 13 bases left in between. Looked up from germline, CDR1 is SGHTA and CDR2 is FQGNSA. The CDR3 has 15 amino acids. CDR3 nucleotide sequence: TGTGCCAGCAGCTTAGGGCTCGGGAGCGGCTACGAGCAGTACTTC. Translating gives CASSLGLGSGYEQYF. The full variable domain, in which reference TRBV7-2 and TRBJ2-7 provide the parts outside the CDR3, is GAGVSQSPSNKVTEKGKDVELRCDPISGHTALYWYRQSLGQGLEFLIYFQGNSAPDKSGLPSDRFSAERTGGSVSTLTIQRTQQEDSAVYLCASSLGLGSGYEQYFGPGTRLTVT.

V gene TRBV6-2 or TRBV6-3 combines with J gene TRBJ1-6; 9 bases agree with TRBD1. Germline lookup yields CDR1 MNHEY and CDR2 SVGEGT. CDR3 size: 14 residues. The trim removed 6 bases at V and 10 bases at J, leaving 7 bases unmatched. This CDR3 is CASSPQGAESPLHF. The CDR3 region has the DNA TGTGCCAGCAGCCCACAGGGGGCGGAATCACCCCTCCACTTT.

This rearrangement joins TRBV25-1 to TRBJ2-7; TRBD1 might be the D (6 bases). The CDR3 runs to 16 residues. Germline V CDR1 and CDR2: MGHDK, SYGVNS. V lost 0 bases to trimming and J lost 0 bases, with 12 bases between them. CDR3 bases: TGTGCCAGCAGTGAATACGCCCCGACAGGCTCCTACGAGCAGTACTTC. This translates into CASSEYAPTGSYEQYF.

The V and J genes are TRBV28 and TRBJ1-2; the D gene is possibly TRBD1 (5 bases). Per the germline V gene, CDR1 is MDHEN and CDR2 is SYDVKM. This CDR3 has 16 amino acids. V dropped 5 bases and J dropped 6 bases, with 22 bases sitting between them. CDR3 region: CASSPTLRGLVNGYTF. For the CDR3, the DNA is TGTGCCAGCAGTCCGACTTTACGGGGGTTAGTGAATGGCTACACCTTC.

The rearrangement uses TRBV7-2 and TRBJ1-2; possible D gene TRBD1, 5 bases. CDR1 is SGHTA and CDR2 is FQGNSA in the germline V gene. The CDR3 sequence is 15 residues long. V was pared by 2 bases and J by 2 bases, with 12 bases between. CDR3 residues: CASSLLTRQNYGYTF. The CDR3 region has the DNA TGTGCCAGCAGCTTACTAACCCGACAGAACTATGGCTACACCTTC. Complete variable domain (other parts from reference TRBV7-2 and TRBJ1-2): GAGVSQSPSNKVTEKGKDVELRCDPISGHTALYWYRQSLGQGLEFLIYFQGNSAPDKSGLPSDRFSAERTGGSVSTLTIQRTQQEDSAVYLCASSLLTRQNYGYTFGSGTRLTVV.

This clonotype has only a few counts. This chain uses TRBV27 with TRBJ1-2, with 8 positions matching TRBD1. Germline lookup yields CDR1 MNHEY and CDR2 SMNVEV (reference sequence). Trimming took 5 bases from V and 4 from J; bases not matched to a gene: 9. CDR3 length: 15 residues. In DNA, the CDR3 is TGTGCCAGCAGTGTACAGGGGGACCGTATCTATGGCTACACCTTC. It codes for CASSVQGDRIYGYTF.

This clonotype showed up just a few times. The chain uses TRBV7-2 and TRBJ2-7, with TRBD2 identical over 9 bases. J lost 2 bases, V lost 0 bases, and 2 bases had no gene match. The germline V gene encodes CDR1 SGHTA and CDR2 FQGNSA. The CDR3 totals 15 residues. In DNA form, the CDR3 reads TGTGCCAGCAGCTTAGCCCCTAGCGGGACCTACGAGCAGTACTTC. Translated, it gives CASSLAPSGTYEQYF.

This sequence joins TRBV6-1 and TRBJ1-2, with TRBD1 as a possible D gene (5 bases). Germline CDR1 and CDR2: MNHNS and SASEGT. The V end was cut by 2 bases, the J end by 9 bases, with 13 bases between. The CDR3 contains 13 residues. This CDR3 reads CASSELAGTSYTF. The CDR3 DNA reads TGTGCCAGCAGTGAACTGGCAGGGACGAGCTACACCTTC.

This clonotype was picked up a small number of times. V usage is TRBV28 and J usage is TRBJ2-7; D call uncertain. Germline V gene sequence: CDR1 MDHEN, CDR2 SYDVKM. V lost 5 bases and J lost 7, with 9 bases in between. The CDR3 loop spans 11 amino acids. This chain's CDR3 is CASSNLGEQYF. In DNA form, the CDR3 reads TGTGCCAGCAGTAACTTGGGGGAGCAGTACTTC.

In this sample, this clonotype turned up once. The chain carries TRBV14 and TRBJ2-5; 9 nucleotides agree with TRBD1. With the DNA end fitting TRBJ2-4 better, the J assignment may be wrong. CDR3 length: 14 amino acids. The germline CDR1 and CDR2 sequences are SGHDN and FVKESK. Here the CDR3 reads CASSQRTGETIQYF. Written as DNA, the CDR3 is TGTGCCAGCAGCCAAAGGACAGGGGAGACCATTCAGTACTTC.

Only a few counts were recorded for this clonotype. The chain uses TRBV5-1 and TRBJ2-5, with TRBD1 as a possible D gene (5 bases). Looked up from germline, CDR1 is SGHRS and CDR2 is YFSETQ. Deletions cut 5 bases from V and 5 bases from J, with 16 bases between. The CDR3 contains 14 residues. For the CDR3, the DNA is TGCGCCAGCAGTCAGGGCCAAACCGGGGAGACCCAGTACTTC. Protein sequence: CASSQGQTGETQYF.

The gene calls are TRBV28 and TRBJ1-1; the D gene is possibly TRBD1 (6 bases). V lost 3 bases, J lost 4 bases, and 24 bases lay in between. Germline CDR1 reads MDHEN; CDR2 reads SYDVKM. The CDR3 length is 18 residues. The CDR3 nucleotides are TGTGCCAGCAGTTTGCTGGGGGTTAACGAGGGGGTGGGCACTGAAGCTTTCTTT. It encodes CASSLLGVNEGVGTEAFF.

The chain links TRBV6-2 or TRBV6-3 to TRBJ2-2, with D hard to call. The CDR3 runs 15 residues. Germline V CDR1 and CDR2: MNHEY, SVGEGT. The V and J ends lost 3 bases and 4 bases respectively, with 12 bases between them. CDR3 region: CASSYLQEVTGELFF. The CDR3 coding sequence is TGTGCCAGCAGTTATCTCCAAGAGGTCACCGGGGAGCTGTTTTTT.

This chain connects TRBV5-5 to TRBJ2-5; 7 bases match TRBD1. The end of the DNA fits TRBJ2-7 better, so the J call may be wrong. The CDR3 is 15 residues long. Germline loops: CDR1 SGHKS, CDR2 YYEKEE (reference sequence). The CDR3 DNA sequence: TGTGCCAGCAGCTTGACCGGGACAGCCTATAACGAGCAGTACTTC. It translates to CASSLTGTAYNEQYF.